The clone carrying this T cell receptor beta chain was recorded at least ten times. The antigen is not known. The TCR beta CDR3 regions underwent amplification from RNA transcripts. After a first-round RT-PCR with HTBI primers, a second-round multiplex PCR was run. TCRdb passed the multiplex PCR reads through MiXCR, listing each CDR3 protein once. The sample lists 650,000 to 900,000 distinct CDR3 sequences, roughly two fifths occurring once. The data were taken from a study of Graves' ophthalmopathy and Graves' hyperthyroidism. Regarding the study as a whole: A 13-signature model separated ophthalmopathy from stable hyperthyroidism, 87.88% sensitivity, 80% to 83% specificity.

Trimming cost V 6 bases and J 2 bases; bases outside gene matches: 7. From germline, CDR1 is SEHNR and CDR2 FQNEAQ (reference sequence). The CDR3 runs to 15 residues. The chain combines TRBV7-9 with TRBJ1-2, with 9 nucleotides matching TRBD1. Sample: peripheral blood. The clonotype originates from an adult man with Graves' ophthalmopathy. The CDR3 DNA is TGTGCCAGCAGTTCAGGACAGGGGCGAAACTATGGCTACACCTTC. Translation: CASSSGQGRNYGYTF.